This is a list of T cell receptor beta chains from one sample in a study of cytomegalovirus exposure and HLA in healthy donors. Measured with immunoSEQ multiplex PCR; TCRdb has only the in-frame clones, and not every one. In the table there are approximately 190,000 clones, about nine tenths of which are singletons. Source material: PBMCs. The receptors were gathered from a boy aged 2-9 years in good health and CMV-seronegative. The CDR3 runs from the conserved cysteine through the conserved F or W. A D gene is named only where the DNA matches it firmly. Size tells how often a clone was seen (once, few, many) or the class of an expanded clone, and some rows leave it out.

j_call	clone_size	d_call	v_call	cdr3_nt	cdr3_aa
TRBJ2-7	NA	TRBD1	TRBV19	TGTGCCAGTAGTCCCCGCGGGACAGGGGGACACGAGCAGTACTTC	CASSPRGTGGHEQYF
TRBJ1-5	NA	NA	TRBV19	TGTGCCAGTACCAGCGCTCAGGGTCAGCCCCAGCATTTT	CASTSAQGQPQHF
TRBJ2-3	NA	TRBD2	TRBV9	TGTGCCAGCAGCCTAACTAGCGTGGGCACAGATACGCAGTATTTT	CASSLTSVGTDTQYF
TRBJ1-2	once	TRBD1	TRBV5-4	TGTGCCAGCAGTCCCACGGGGACAGGCTATGGCTACACCTTC	CASSPTGTGYGYTF
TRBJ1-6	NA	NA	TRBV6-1	TGTGCCAGCAGTGAGACAGCGAATTCACCCCTCCACTTT	CASSETANSPLHF
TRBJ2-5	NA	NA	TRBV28	TGTGCCAGCAGTTTACACGTACAGGAGACCCAGTACTTC	CASSLHVQETQYF
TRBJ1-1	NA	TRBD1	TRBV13	TGTGCCAGCAGCCCAGCGGCAGGGGGCACTGAAGCTTTCTTT	CASSPAAGGTEAFF
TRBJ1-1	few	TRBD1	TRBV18	TGTGCCAGCTCGCCGAGCAGGACAGGGGGCACTGAAGCTTTCTTT	CASSPSRTGGTEAFF
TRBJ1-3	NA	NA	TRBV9	TGTGCCAGCAGCGTGTCCACACCAGGAAACACCATATATTTT	CASSVSTPGNTIYF
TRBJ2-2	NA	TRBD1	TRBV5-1	TGCGCCAGCAGCCCCTTGCGACAGGGAGACACCGGGGAGCTGTTTTTT	CASSPLRQGDTGELFF
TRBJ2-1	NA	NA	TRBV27	TGTGCCAGCAGTTATTCCGGGACAACCTACAATGAGCAGTTCTTC	CASSYSGTTYNEQFF
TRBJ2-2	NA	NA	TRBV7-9	TGTGCCAGCAGCCCGAGCACCGGGGAGCTGTTTTTT	CASSPSTGELFF
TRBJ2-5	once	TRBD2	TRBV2	TGTGCCAGCAGGCCACTAGCGGGGGGGTACCAAGAGACCCAGTACTTC	CASRPLAGGYQETQYF
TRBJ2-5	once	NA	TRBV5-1	TGCGCCAGCAGGCGGACCACAGGGAGTTTAGGGGAGACCCAGTACTTC	CASRRTTGSLGETQYF
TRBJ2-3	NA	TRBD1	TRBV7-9	TGTGCCAGCAGCTTACTGACAGGGGGAACAGATACGCAGTATTTT	CASSLLTGGTDTQYF
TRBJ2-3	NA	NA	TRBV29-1	TGCAGCGTAAGGCAGGGTGGCACAGATACGCAGTATTTT	CSVRQGGTDTQYF
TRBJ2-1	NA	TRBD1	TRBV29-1	TGCAGCGTTCCCGGGACAGCCTCCTACAATGAGCAGTTCTTC	CSVPGTASYNEQFF
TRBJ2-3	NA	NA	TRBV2	TGTGCCAGCAGTGGAGAAACTACGCAGTATTTT	CASSGETTQYF
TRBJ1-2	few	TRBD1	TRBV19	TGTGCCAGTAGTGTTACAGGGGAGGCCTCCTATGGCTACACCTTC	CASSVTGEASYGYTF
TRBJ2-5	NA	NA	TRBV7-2	TGTGCCAGCAGCTCTCGGGAGACCCAGTACTTC	CASSSRETQYF
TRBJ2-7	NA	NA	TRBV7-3	TGTGCCAGCACCGAGGGGGAGAGGGAAGAGCAGTACTTC	CASTEGEREEQYF
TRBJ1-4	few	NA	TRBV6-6	TGTGCCAGCACGGACAGATATAATGAAAAACTGTTTTTT	CASTDRYNEKLFF
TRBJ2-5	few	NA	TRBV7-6	TGTGCCAGCAGCTTAGATCCACAGGGAAGTGGGGAGACCCAGTACTTC	CASSLDPQGSGETQYF
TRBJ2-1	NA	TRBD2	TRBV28	TGTGCCAGCAGTCCGACTAGCGGGAGCTATGAGCAGTTCTTC	CASSPTSGSYEQFF
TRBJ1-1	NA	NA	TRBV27	TGTGCCAGCAGTTTAGTCGCCTTTGCGATGAACACTGAAGCTTTCTTT	CASSLVAFAMNTEAFF
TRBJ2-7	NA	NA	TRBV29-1	TGCAGCGTTGGGCTAGCGAGGGAAACCTACGAGCAGTACTTC	CSVGLARETYEQYF
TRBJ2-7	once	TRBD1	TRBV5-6	TGTGCCAGCAGCTTGCTCAGGGGGCTACCCTACGAGCAGTACTTC	CASSLLRGLPYEQYF
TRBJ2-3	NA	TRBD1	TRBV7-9	TGTGCCAGCAGCTACAGGGGGAAGAGCACAGATACGCAGTATTTT	CASSYRGKSTDTQYF
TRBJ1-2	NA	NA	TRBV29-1	TGCAGCGTTGTCAGGGAGGGCGGCTACACCTTC	CSVVREGGYTF
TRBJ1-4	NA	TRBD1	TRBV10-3	TGTGCCATCAGTGACAGACCGGGACAGGACCCAACTAATGAAAAACTGTTTTTT	CAISDRPGQDPTNEKLFF
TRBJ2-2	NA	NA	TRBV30	TGTGCCGCGGAGGGTGGGGAGCTGTTTTTT	CAAEGGELFF
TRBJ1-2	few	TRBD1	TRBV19	TGTGCCAGTAGAGACAGGGGAAGAGGTGGCTACACCTTC	CASRDRGRGGYTF